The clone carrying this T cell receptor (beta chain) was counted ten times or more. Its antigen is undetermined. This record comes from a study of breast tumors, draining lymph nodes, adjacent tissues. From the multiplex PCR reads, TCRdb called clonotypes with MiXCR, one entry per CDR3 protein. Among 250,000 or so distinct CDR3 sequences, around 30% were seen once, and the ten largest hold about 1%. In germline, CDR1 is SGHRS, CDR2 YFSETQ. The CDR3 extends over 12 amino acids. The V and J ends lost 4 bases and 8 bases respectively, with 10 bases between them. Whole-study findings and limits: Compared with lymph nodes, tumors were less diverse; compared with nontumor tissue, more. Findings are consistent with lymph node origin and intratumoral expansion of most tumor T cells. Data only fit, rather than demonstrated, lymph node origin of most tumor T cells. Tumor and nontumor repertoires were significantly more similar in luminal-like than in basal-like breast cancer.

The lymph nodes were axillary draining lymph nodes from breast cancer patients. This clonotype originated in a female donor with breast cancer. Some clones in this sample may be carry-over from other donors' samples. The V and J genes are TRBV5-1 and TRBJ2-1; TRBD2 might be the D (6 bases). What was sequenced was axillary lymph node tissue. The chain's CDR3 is CASSITSHEQFF. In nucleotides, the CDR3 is TGCGCCAGCAGCATAACTAGCCATGAGCAGTTCTTC.